The clone carrying this T cell receptor beta chain came up many times. Using its own MiXCR run on the 5' RACE reads, TCRdb lists one record per CDR3 protein. The sample consists of over 55,000 distinct CDR3 sequences, about 10% of them appearing once. The sample comes from a study of neurological immune-mediated disorders. Looked up from germline, CDR1 is SGHDT and CDR2 is YYEEEE. V was trimmed by 4 bases and J by 7 bases, leaving 18 bases between them. This CDR3 is 14 amino acids long. Time point meaning: longitudinal time-point 2. The sequenced material came from PBMCs. The source is a man aged 30 to 39 in good health. The rearrangement uses TRBV5-6 and TRBJ2-7, with TRBD2 as a possible D gene (5 bases). DNA of the CDR3: TGTGCCAGCAGCCCGCCGGGGTCCTGGGGTGAGCAGTACTTC. Its translation: CASSPPGSWGEQYF.